A single sample gave rise to the 26 T cell receptor beta chains below, sequenced in a study of cytomegalovirus exposure and HLA in healthy donors. PCR primers comprised 60 Vbeta and 13 Jbeta primers. Sequenced by immunoSEQ multiplex PCR; TCRdb stores in-frame clones only, minus some. The table includes tens of thousands of clones, around 70% detected once. The specimen sequenced was PBMCs. These receptor sequences come from a male donor in good health and CMV-seropositive.

The V gene is TRBV11-2, the J gene TRBJ2-1, with 13 bases that match TRBD2. The J segment lost 7 bases and the V segment lost 2 bases, leaving 2 bases of the junction unmatched. This CDR3 is 15 amino acids long. CDR1 is SGHAT and CDR2 is FQNNGV in the germline V gene. The CDR3 sequence is CASSLTSGGGNEQFF. CDR3 DNA sequence: TGTGCCAGCAGCTTAACTAGCGGGGGGGGTAATGAGCAGTTCTTC.

CDR3 DNA: TGTGCCAGCAGCCCCGGGGGGGTCGCCATTCAGTACTTC. Encoded protein: CASSPGGVAIQYF. This chain joins TRBV7-6 and TRBJ2-4; 8 bases map to TRBD2. Trimming at V came to 5 bases and at J to 9 bases, leaving 6 bases not matched to a gene. The CDR3 is 13 residues long. Germline V CDR1 and CDR2: SGHVS, FNYEAQ.

This chain connects TRBV10-1 to TRBJ2-1; tentatively, D is TRBD1 (5 bases). Trimming left V 3 bases short and J 7 bases short, with 7 bases between. Germline V gene sequence: CDR1 WNHNN, CDR2 SYGVQD (reference sequence). CDR3 length: 12 amino acids. The CDR3 region has the DNA TGCGCCAGCAGTGATCAGGGAAATGAGCAGTTCTTC. This translates into CASSDQGNEQFF.

The chain is built from TRBV10-3 and TRBJ2-7; tentatively, D is TRBD2 (6 bases). This CDR3 region has 12 residues. V lost 6 bases, J lost 3 bases, and 9 bases lay in between. Germline assignment: CDR1 ENHRY and CDR2 SYGVKD. The CDR3 reads CAISDGGYEQYF. The CDR3 DNA follows: TGTGCCATCAGCGACGGGGGCTACGAGCAGTACTTC.

The rearrangement uses TRBV21-1 and TRBJ1-1; TRBD1 was called by the table and not checked on the DNA. TRBV21-1 is a pseudogene. The CDR3 sequence is 13 residues long. The CDR3 loop is CASSATGATEAFF. The CDR3 DNA reads TGTGCCAGCAGCGCCACAGGGGCCACTGAAGCTTTCTTT.

This chain uses TRBV5-8 with TRBJ2-3; a weak D match, TRBD1 (5 bases). The V gene lost 1 base and the J gene lost 5 bases, with 14 bases spanning the gap. CDR3 size: 15 residues. Germline V gene lookup returns CDR1 SGHTS and CDR2 YDEGEE. This chain's CDR3 is CASSLSRFQGDTQYF. The CDR3 coding sequence is TGTGCCAGCAGCTTGTCCCGATTTCAGGGAGATACGCAGTATTTT.

This clone has a handful of counts. The chain uses TRBV11-2 and TRBJ2-5; 8 nucleotides agree with TRBD2. CDR1 and CDR2 from the germline V gene are SGHAT and FQNNGV. V was clipped by 1 base and J by 2 bases; unmatched bases: 6. The CDR3 sequence is 16 residues long. CDR3 nucleotides: TGTGCCAGCAGCTTAGGTTCGACTAGCGCTCAAGAGACCCAGTACTTC. It yields the protein CASSLGSTSAQETQYF.

The chain uses TRBV19 and TRBJ2-3, with 8 bases aligning to TRBD2. Germline CDR1 LNHDA, CDR2 SQIVND (reference sequence). CDR3 length: 14 amino acids. Trimming removed 8 bases from V and 3 bases from J; junction bases left unmatched: 7. The CDR3 DNA reads TGTGCCAGTCGGAGGACTAGCCCTACAGATACGCAGTATTTT. It codes for CASRRTSPTDTQYF.

The rearrangement uses TRBV7-2 and TRBJ2-5; the match to TRBD2 covers 9 bases. This CDR3 spans 17 amino acids. CDR1 is SGHTA and CDR2 is FQGNSA in the germline V gene. Losses at the gene ends were 4 bases for V and 3 bases for J; bases not matched to a gene: 12. In nucleotides, the CDR3 is TGTGCCAGCAGCTCCTGGGTTAGCGGGGGCCGGGAAGAGACCCAGTACTTC. Amino acid sequence: CASSSWVSGGREETQYF.

The genes are TRBV7-7 and TRBJ2-2, with 13 bases matching TRBD2. V was clipped by 8 bases and J by 5 bases; unmatched bases: 8. The CDR3 runs 16 residues. In germline, CDR1 is SSHAT, CDR2 FNYEAQ (reference sequence). The CDR3 DNA reads TGTGCCAGCGCCCCCGGGGGACTAGCGGGAACCGGGGAGCTGTTTTTT. Its protein is CASAPGGLAGTGELFF.

This chain connects TRBV18 to TRBJ2-7, with 8 bases that match TRBD1. Trimming at V came to 3 bases and at J to 0 bases, leaving 7 bases not matched to a gene. This CDR3 contains 16 residues. The germline V gene has CDR1 KGHSH and CDR2 LQKENI. Written as DNA, the CDR3 is TGTGCCAGCTCACCGTACGGCAGGGGGCCCTCCTACGAGCAGTACTTC. This gives the protein CASSPYGRGPSYEQYF.

This clone showed up just a few times. This rearrangement joins TRBV2 to TRBJ2-5; TRBD1 aligns across 7 bases. CDR3 length: 16 amino acids. V shed 4 bases and J 3 bases; nucleotides not matched to a gene: 11. Germline CDR1 and CDR2: SNHLY and FYNNEI. CDR3 bases: TGTGCCAGCAGTGCCGAATTACACAGGGGAAAAGAGACCCAGTACTTC. Translating it yields CASSAELHRGKETQYF.

The chain joins TRBV6-5 to TRBJ1-2; 9 bases match TRBD1. The CDR3 totals 15 residues. Germline V gene lookup returns CDR1 MNHEY and CDR2 SVGAGI. J was trimmed by 2 bases and V by 7 bases; bases with no gene match: 8. The CDR3 loop reads CASTLQGTGNYGYTF. CDR3 nucleotide sequence: TGTGCCAGCACCCTCCAGGGGACAGGGAACTATGGCTACACCTTC.

The chain employs TRBV18 and TRBJ2-1; maybe TRBD2 (6 bases). In germline, CDR1 is KGHSH, CDR2 LQKENI. This CDR3 contains 12 residues. Deletions cut 6 bases from V and 8 bases from J, with 11 bases between. The chain's CDR3 is CASSPEGDEQFF. The CDR3 coding sequence is TGTGCCAGCTCCCCGGAGGGAGATGAGCAGTTCTTC.

V gene TRBV6-5 combines with J gene TRBJ2-5; D may be TRBD1 (6 bases). CDR1 is MNHEY, CDR2 SVGAGI, per germline. This CDR3 is 15 amino acids long. Trimming cost V 6 bases and J 2 bases, with 16 bases left between them. CDR3 amino acids: CASRPTTGYQETQYF. In DNA, the CDR3 is TGTGCCAGCAGACCTACTACAGGGTATCAAGAGACCCAGTACTTC.

This clone was counted between two and nine times. V and J are TRBV7-2 and TRBJ2-5; D might be TRBD2 (6 bases). The ends were cut back, 5 bases at V and 5 bases at J, with 18 bases in the middle. The CDR3 is 15 amino acids. Germline loops: CDR1 SGHTA, CDR2 FQGNSA. CDR3 DNA sequence: TGTGCCAGCAGCCCCCCCGGGAGCTGGCGGGAGACCCAGTACTTC. Its protein is CASSPPGSWRETQYF. Together with reference TRBV7-2 and TRBJ2-5, the CDR3 gives the full variable domain: GAGVSQSPSNKVTEKGKDVELRCDPISGHTALYWYRQSLGQGLEFLIYFQGNSAPDKSGLPSDRFSAERTGGSVSTLTIQRTQQEDSAVYLCASSPPGSWRETQYFGPGTRLLVL.

The chain carries TRBV6-1 and TRBJ1-1; 7 bases align to TRBD1. The CDR3 spans 14 residues. V lost 6 bases to trimming and J lost 1 base; unmatched junction nucleotides: 5. CDR1 is MNHNS, CDR2 SASEGT, per germline. CDR3 coding DNA: TGTGCCAGCAGAGTACAGGGGCAGAACACTGAAGCTTTCTTT. This encodes CASRVQGQNTEAFF.

This chain joins TRBV28 and TRBJ1-5; no firm D call. Germline-derived CDR1 and CDR2 are MDHEN and SYDVKM. V was shortened by 3 bases and J by 0 bases, with 9 bases between the two germline ends. The CDR3 loop spans 15 amino acids. The CDR3 spells CASSFFEYSNQPQHF. The CDR3 nucleotides read TGTGCCAGCAGTTTCTTCGAGTATAGCAATCAGCCCCAGCATTTT. The full variable domain, completed using reference TRBV28 and TRBJ1-5, is DVKVTQSSRYLVKRTGEKVFLECVQDMDHENMFWYRQDPGLGLRLIYFSYDVKMKEKGDIPEGYSVSREKKERFSLILESASTNQTSMYLCASSFFEYSNQPQHFGDGTRLSIL.

The rearrangement uses TRBV5-1 and TRBJ2-5, with D perhaps TRBD2 (7 bases). The CDR3 runs to 15 residues. The V gene lost 0 bases and the J gene lost 5 bases, with 14 bases spanning the gap. Germline V gives CDR1 SGHRS, CDR2 YFSETQ. CDR3 nucleotides: TGCGCCAGCAGCTTGGAGGCGGGGGCGGGGGAGACCCAGTACTTC. Protein: CASSLEAGAGETQYF.

J is TRBJ2-7 and V is TRBV9; TRBD1 matches at 9 bases. The V segment lost 0 bases and the J segment 1 base; nucleotides outside the gene matches: 2. The CDR3 runs 15 residues. In germline, CDR1 is SGDLS, CDR2 YYNGEE. The CDR3 loop is CASSVGTGDSYEQYF. The CDR3 bases are TGTGCCAGCAGCGTAGGGACAGGGGATTCCTACGAGCAGTACTTC.

The chain links TRBV4-1 to TRBJ1-5; D call uncertain. CDR1 and CDR2 from the germline V gene are MGHRA and YSYEKL. CDR3 size: 13 residues. V lost 1 base and J 7 bases, leaving 8 bases between the germline ends. CDR3 coding DNA: TGCGCCAGCAGCCAAGGGTCGGGGCAGCCCCAGCATTTT. It codes for CASSQGSGQPQHF.

The chain employs TRBV28 and TRBJ1-2; TRBD1 matches 10 bases. Trimming removed 6 bases from V and 7 bases from J; junction bases left unmatched: 14. The CDR3 sequence is 16 residues long. The germline V gene has CDR1 MDHEN and CDR2 SYDVKM. CDR3 residues: CASRPTGTGEWRGYTF. DNA for the CDR3: TGTGCCAGCAGGCCTACCGGGACAGGGGAATGGCGTGGCTACACCTTC.

The CDR3 DNA is TGTGCCAGTAGTATTTATGGACAGGGGGCTTCACCCCTCCACTTT. Amino acid sequence: CASSIYGQGASPLHF. The chain uses TRBV19 and TRBJ1-6; 11 nucleotides line up with TRBD1. CDR1 and CDR2 (germline): LNHDA, SQIVND (reference sequence). The CDR3 is 15 residues long. With V trimmed by 3 bases and J by 9 bases, 4 bases remained unmatched.

The chain uses TRBV11-2 and TRBJ2-6, with no clear D. CDR1 is SGHAT and CDR2 is FQNNGV in the germline V gene. Trimming stripped 5 bases from V and 4 bases from J, with 12 bases between. The CDR3 consists of 15 residues. The CDR3 bases are TGTGCCAGCAGCCCCCGCGGTTCCGGGGCCAACGTCCTGACTTTC. It encodes CASSPRGSGANVLTF.

Ten or more counts support this clone. The chain combines TRBV7-9 with TRBJ2-3; D perhaps matches TRBD1 (6 bases). Deletions cut 1 base from V and 4 bases from J, with 21 bases between. CDR1 and CDR2 (germline): SEHNR, FQNEAQ (reference sequence). This CDR3 spans 18 amino acids. This CDR3 is CASSLGGLRGPGSDTQYF. Here the CDR3 DNA reads TGTGCCAGCAGCTTAGGTGGACTCAGGGGACCAGGTTCAGATACGCAGTATTTT.

This clone is categorized as medium-sized. The chain joins TRBV19 to TRBJ1-2; no definite D call. Per the germline V gene, CDR1 is LNHDA and CDR2 is SQIVND (reference sequence). Trimming took 1 base from V and 3 from J, leaving 9 bases between them. CDR3 length: 14 residues. The CDR3 DNA reads TGTGCCAGTAGTATAGGACTGGCAGACTATGGCTACACCTTC. Encoded protein: CASSIGLADYGYTF.